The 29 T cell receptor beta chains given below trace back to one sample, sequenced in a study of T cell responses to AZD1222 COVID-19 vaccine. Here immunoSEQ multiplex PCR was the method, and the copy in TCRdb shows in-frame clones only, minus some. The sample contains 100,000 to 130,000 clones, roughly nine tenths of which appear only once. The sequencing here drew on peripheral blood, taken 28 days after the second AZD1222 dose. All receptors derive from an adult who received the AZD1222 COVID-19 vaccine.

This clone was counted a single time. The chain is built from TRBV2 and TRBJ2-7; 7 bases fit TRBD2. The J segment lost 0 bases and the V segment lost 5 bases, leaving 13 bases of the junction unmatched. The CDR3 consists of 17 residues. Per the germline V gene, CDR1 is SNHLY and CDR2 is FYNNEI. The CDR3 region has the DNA TGTGCCAGCAGTCTCGTCCCCGGCGGGGGAAGCTCCTACGAGCAGTACTTC. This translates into CASSLVPGGGSSYEQYF. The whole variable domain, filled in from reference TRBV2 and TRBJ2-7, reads EPEVTQTPSHQVTQMGQEVILRCVPISNHLYFYWYRQILGQKVEFLVSFYNNEISEKSEIFDDQFSVERPDGSNFTLKIRSTKLEDSAMYFCASSLVPGGGSSYEQYFGPGTRLTVT.

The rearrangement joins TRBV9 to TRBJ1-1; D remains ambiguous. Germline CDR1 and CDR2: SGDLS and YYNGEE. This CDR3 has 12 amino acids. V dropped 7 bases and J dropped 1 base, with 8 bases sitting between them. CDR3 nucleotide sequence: TGTGCCAGCCGTCGGGAGAACACTGAAGCTTTCTTT. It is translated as CASRRENTEAFF.

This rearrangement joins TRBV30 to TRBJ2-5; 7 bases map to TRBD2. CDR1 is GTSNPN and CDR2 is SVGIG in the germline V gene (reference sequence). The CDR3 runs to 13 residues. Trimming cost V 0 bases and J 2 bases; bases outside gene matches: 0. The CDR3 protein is CAWSVGLQETQYF. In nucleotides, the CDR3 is TGTGCCTGGAGTGTGGGACTACAAGAGACCCAGTACTTC.

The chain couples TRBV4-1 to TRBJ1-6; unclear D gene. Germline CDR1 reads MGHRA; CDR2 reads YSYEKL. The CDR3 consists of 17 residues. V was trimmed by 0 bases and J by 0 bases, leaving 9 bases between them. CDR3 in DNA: TGCGCCAGCAGCCAAGATAAATCGGCCTCCTATAATTCACCCCTCCACTTT. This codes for CASSQDKSASYNSPLHF.

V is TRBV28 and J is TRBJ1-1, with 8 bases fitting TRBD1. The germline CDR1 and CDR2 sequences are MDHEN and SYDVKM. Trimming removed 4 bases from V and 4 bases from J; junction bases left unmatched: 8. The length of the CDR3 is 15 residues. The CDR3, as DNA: TGTGCCAGCAGTTACGACAGGGGATCGGGCACTGAAGCTTTCTTT. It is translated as CASSYDRGSGTEAFF.

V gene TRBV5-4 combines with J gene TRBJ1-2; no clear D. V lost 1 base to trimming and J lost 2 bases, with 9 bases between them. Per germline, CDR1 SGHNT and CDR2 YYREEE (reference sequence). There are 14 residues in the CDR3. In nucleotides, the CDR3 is TGTGCCAGCAGCTTGTTGAACACAAACTATGGCTACACCTTC. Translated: CASSLLNTNYGYTF.

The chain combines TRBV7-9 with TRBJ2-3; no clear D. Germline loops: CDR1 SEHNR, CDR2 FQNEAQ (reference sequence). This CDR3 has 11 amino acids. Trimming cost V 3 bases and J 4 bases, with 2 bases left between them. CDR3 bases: TGTGCCAGCAGCTTCTCAGATACGCAGTATTTT. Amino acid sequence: CASSFSDTQYF. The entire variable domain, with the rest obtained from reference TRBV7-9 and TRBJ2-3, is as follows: DTGVSQNPRHKITKRGQNVTFRCDPISEHNRLYWYRQTLGQGPEFLTYFQNEAQLEKSRLLSDRFSAERPKGSFSTLEIQRTEQGDSAMYLCASSFSDTQYFGPGTRLTVL.

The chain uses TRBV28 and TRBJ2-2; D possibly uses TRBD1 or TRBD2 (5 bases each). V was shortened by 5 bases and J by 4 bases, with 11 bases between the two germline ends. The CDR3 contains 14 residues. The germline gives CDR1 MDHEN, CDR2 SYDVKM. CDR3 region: CASSLRDRTGELFF. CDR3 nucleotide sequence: TGTGCCAGCAGTCTCAGGGACCGCACCGGGGAGCTGTTTTTT. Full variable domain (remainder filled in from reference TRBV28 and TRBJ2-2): DVKVTQSSRYLVKRTGEKVFLECVQDMDHENMFWYRQDPGLGLRLIYFSYDVKMKEKGDIPEGYSVSREKKERFSLILESASTNQTSMYLCASSLRDRTGELFFGEGSRLTVL.

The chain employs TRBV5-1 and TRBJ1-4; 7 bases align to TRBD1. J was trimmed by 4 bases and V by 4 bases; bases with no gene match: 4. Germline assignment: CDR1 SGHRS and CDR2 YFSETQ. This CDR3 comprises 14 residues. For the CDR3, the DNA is TGCGCCAGCAGCCGGGGACAGCTTAATGAAAAACTGTTTTTT. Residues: CASSRGQLNEKLFF.

The CDR3 region is CASSQAPGTGDGRYF. CDR3 DNA sequence: TGTGCCAGCAGCCAGGCTCCCGGGACAGGGGATGGGCGGTACTTC. The chain carries TRBV4-2 and TRBJ2-7; TRBD1 agrees at 10 bases. The CDR3 has 15 residues. V gave up 3 bases and J gave up 12 bases; unmatched junction bases: 14. In germline, CDR1 is LGHNA, CDR2 YNFKEQ.

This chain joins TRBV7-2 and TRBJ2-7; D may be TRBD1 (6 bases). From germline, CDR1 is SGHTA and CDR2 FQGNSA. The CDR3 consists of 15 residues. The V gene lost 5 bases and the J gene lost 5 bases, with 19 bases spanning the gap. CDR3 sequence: CASSPLPTGFHEQYF. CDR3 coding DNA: TGTGCCAGCAGCCCTCTCCCTACAGGGTTCCACGAGCAGTACTTC.

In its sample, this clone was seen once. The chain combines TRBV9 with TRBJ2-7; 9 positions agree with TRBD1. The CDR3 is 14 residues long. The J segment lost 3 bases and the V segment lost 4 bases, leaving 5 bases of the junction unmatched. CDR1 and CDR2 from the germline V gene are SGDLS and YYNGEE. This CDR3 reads CASSFRDRDYEQYF. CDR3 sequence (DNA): TGTGCCAGCAGCTTTCGGGACAGGGACTACGAGCAGTACTTC.

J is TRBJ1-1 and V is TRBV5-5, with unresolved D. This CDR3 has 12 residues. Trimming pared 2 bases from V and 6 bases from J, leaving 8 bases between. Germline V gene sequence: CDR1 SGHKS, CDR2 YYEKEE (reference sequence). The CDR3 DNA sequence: TGTGCCAGCAGCTTTGGACTCTCTGAAGCTTTCTTT. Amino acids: CASSFGLSEAFF.

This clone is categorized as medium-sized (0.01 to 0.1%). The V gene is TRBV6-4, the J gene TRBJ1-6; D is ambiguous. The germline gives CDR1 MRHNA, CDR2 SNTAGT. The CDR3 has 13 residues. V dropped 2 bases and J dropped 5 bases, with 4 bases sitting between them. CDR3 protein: CASSDRDNSPLHF. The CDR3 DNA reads TGTGCCAGCAGTGACAGGGATAATTCACCCCTCCACTTT.

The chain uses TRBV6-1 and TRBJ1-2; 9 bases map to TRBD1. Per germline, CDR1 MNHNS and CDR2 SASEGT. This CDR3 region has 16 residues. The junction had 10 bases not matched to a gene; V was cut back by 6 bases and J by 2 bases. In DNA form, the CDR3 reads TGTGCCAGCAGGGAACCCGGACAGGGGTCGAACTATGGCTACACCTTC. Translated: CASREPGQGSNYGYTF.

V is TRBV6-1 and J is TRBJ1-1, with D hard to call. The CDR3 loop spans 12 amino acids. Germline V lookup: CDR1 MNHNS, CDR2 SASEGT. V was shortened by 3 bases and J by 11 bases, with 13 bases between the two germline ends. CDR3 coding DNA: TGTGCCAGCAGTGACGCTCCCCTGAGGGCTTTCTTT. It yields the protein CASSDAPLRAFF.

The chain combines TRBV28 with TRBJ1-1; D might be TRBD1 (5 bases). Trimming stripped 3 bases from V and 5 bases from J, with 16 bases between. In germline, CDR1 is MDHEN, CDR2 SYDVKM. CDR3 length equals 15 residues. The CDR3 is CASSFGVRGGTEAFF. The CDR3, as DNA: TGTGCCAGCAGTTTTGGGGTGCGGGGCGGAACTGAAGCTTTCTTT.

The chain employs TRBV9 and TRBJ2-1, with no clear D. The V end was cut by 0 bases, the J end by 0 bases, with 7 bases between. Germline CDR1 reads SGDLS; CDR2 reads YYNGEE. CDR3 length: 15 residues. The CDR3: CASSVVGSSYNEQFF. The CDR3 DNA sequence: TGTGCCAGCAGCGTAGTCGGAAGCTCCTACAATGAGCAGTTCTTC. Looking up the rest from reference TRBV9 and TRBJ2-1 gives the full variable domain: DSGVTQTPKHLITATGQRVTLRCSPRSGDLSVYWYQQSLDQGLQFLIQYYNGEERAKGNILERFSAQQFPDLHSELNLSSLELGDSALYFCASSVVGSSYNEQFFGPGTRLTVL.

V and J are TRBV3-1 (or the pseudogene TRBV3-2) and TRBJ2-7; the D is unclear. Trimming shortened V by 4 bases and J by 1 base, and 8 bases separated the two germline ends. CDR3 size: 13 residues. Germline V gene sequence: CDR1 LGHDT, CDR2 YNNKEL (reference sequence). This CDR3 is CASSLGVSYEQYF. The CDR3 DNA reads TGTGCCAGCAGCCTCGGAGTATCCTACGAGCAGTACTTC.

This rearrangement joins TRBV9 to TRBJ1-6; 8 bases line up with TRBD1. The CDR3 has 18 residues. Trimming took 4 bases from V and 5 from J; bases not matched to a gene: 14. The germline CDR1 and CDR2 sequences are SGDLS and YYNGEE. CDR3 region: CASSLDRDRAGDNSPLHF. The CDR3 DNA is TGTGCCAGCAGCCTGGACAGGGATCGTGCGGGTGATAATTCACCCCTCCACTTT.

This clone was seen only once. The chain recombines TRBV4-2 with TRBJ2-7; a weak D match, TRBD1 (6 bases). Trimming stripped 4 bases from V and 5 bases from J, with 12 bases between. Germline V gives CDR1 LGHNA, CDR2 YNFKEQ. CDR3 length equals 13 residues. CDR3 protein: CASSPSQGNEQYF. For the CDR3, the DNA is TGTGCCAGCAGCCCCAGTCAGGGGAACGAGCAGTACTTC.

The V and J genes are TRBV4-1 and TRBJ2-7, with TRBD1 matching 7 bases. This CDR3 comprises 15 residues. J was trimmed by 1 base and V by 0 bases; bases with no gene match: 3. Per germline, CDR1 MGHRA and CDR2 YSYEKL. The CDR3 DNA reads TGCGCCAGCAGCCAAGAATGGGACAGATCCTACGAGCAGTACTTC. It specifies CASSQEWDRSYEQYF.

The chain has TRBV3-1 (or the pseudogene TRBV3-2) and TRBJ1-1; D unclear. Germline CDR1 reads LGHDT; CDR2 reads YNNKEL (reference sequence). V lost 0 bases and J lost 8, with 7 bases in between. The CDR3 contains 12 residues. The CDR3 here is CASSQERFEAFF. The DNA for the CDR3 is TGTGCCAGCAGCCAAGAGCGCTTCGAAGCTTTCTTT.

In DNA, the CDR3 is TGTGCCAGCAGTCCCCGGGACAGGACGAACACTGAAGCTTTCTTT. This translates into CASSPRDRTNTEAFF. The chain recombines TRBV6-5 with TRBJ1-1, with 8 bases aligning to TRBD1. The CDR3 is 15 residues long. The junction had 6 bases not matched to a gene; V was cut back by 5 bases and J by 1 base. Germline-derived CDR1 and CDR2 are MNHEY and SVGAGI.

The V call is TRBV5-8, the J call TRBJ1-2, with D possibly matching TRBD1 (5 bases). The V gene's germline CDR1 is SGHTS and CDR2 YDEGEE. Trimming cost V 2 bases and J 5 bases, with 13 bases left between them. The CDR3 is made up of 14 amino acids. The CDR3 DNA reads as TGTGCCAGCAGCTTCAAACCGGGACGATATGGCTACACCTTC. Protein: CASSFKPGRYGYTF.

The DNA of the CDR3 is TGTGCCAGCAGCTTAGTACAGGACTACGAGCAGTACTTC. Translating it yields CASSLVQDYEQYF. The chain carries TRBV7-2 and TRBJ2-7, with D possibly being TRBD1 (5 bases). CDR1 is SGHTA and CDR2 is FQGNSA in the germline V gene. The CDR3 has 13 residues. V was cut by 1 base and J by 3 bases, with 7 bases left in between.

CDR3 coding DNA: TGTGCCAGCAGCCCACAGGGGATTAATGAAAAACTGTTTTTT. Encoded protein: CASSPQGINEKLFF. This rearrangement joins TRBV3-1 (or the pseudogene TRBV3-2) to TRBJ1-4, with 7 bases fitting TRBD1. The germline CDR1 and CDR2 sequences are LGHDT and YNNKEL (reference sequence). V dropped 4 bases and J dropped 4; count of bases not matched to a gene: 3. The CDR3 has 14 residues.

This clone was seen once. In DNA form, the CDR3 reads TGTGCCAGCAGCTTAGCGTGGGATGAGCAGTTCTTC. This translates into CASSLAWDEQFF. The chain employs TRBV7-9 and TRBJ2-1; D not certain. V was cut by 0 bases and J by 8 bases, with 5 bases left in between. Germline CDR1 is SEHNR and CDR2 is FQNEAQ (reference sequence). The CDR3 sequence is 12 residues long.

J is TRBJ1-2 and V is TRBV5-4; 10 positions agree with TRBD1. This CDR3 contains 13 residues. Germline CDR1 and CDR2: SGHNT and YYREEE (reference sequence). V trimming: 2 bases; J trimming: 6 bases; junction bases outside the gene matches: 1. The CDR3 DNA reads TGTGCCAGCAGCTTAGGGACAGGGGATGGCTACACCTTC. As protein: CASSLGTGDGYTF.